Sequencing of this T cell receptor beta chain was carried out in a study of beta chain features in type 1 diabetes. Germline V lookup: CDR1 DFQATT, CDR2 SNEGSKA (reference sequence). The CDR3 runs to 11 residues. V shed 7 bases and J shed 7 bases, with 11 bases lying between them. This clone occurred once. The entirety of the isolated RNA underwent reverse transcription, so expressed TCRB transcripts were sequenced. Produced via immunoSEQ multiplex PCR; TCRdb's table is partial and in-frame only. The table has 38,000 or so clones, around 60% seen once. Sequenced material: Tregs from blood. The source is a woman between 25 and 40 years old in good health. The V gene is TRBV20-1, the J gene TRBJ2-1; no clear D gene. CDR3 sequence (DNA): TGCAGTGGGGCAGGTTTTAATGAGCAGTTCTTC. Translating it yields CSGAGFNEQFF.